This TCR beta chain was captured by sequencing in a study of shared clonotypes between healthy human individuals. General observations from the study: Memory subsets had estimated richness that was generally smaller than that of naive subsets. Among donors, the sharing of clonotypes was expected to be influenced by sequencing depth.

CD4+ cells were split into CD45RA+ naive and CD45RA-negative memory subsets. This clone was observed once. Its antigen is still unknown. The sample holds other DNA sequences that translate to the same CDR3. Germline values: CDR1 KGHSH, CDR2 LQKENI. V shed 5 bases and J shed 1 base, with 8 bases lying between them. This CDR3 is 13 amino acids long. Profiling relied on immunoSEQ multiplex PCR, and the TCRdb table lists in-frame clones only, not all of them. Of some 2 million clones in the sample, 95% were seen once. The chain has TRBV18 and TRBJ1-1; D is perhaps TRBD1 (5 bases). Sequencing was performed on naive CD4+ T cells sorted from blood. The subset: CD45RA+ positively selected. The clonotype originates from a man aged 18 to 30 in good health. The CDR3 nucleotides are TGTGCCAGCTCAAGCGACAGGAACACTGAAGCTTTCTTT. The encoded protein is CASSSDRNTEAFF.